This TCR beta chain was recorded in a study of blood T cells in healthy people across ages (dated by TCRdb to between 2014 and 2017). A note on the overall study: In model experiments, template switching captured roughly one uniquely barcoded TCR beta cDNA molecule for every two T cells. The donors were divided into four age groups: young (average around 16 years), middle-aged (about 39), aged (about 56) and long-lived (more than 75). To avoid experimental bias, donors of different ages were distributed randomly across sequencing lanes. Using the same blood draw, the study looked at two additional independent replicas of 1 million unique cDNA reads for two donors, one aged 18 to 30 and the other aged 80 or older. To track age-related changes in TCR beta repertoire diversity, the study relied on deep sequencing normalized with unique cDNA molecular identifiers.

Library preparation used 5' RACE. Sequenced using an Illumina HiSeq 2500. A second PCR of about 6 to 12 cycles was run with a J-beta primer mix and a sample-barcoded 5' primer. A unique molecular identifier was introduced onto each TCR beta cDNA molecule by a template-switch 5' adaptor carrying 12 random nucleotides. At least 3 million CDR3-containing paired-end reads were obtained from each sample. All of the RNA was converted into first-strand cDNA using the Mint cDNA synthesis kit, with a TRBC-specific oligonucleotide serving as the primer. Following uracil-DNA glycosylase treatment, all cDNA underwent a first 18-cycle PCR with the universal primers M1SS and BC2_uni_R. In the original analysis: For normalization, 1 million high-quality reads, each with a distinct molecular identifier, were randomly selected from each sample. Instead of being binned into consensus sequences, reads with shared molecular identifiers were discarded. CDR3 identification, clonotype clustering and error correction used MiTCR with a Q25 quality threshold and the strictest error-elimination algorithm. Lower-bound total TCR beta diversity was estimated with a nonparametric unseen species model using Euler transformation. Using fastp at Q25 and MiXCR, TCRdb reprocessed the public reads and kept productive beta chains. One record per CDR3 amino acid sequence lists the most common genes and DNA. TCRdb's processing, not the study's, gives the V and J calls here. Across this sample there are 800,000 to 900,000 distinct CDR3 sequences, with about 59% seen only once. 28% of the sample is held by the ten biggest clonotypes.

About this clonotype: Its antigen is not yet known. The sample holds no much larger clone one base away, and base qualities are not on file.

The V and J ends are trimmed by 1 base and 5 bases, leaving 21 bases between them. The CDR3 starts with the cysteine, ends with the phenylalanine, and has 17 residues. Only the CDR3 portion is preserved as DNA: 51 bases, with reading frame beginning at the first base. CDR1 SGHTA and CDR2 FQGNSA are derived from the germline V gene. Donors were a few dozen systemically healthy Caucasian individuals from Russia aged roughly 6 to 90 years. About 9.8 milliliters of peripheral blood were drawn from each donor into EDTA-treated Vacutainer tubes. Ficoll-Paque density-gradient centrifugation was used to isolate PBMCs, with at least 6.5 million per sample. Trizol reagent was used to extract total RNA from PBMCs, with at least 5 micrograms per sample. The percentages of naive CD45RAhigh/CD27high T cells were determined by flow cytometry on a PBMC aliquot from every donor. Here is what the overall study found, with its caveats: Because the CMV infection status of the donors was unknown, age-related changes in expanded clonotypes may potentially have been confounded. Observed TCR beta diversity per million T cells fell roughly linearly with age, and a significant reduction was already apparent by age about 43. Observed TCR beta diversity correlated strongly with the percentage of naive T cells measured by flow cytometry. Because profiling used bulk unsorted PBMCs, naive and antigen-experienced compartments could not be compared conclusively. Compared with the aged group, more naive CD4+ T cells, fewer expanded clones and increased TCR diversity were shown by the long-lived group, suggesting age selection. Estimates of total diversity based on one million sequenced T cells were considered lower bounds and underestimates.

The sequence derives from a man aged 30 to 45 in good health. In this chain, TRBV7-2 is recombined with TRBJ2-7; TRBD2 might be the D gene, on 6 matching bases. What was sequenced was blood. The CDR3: CASSLVGPPMGGDEQYF. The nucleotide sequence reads TGTGCCAGCAGCTTAGTAGGCCCCCCCATGGGGGGAGACGAGCAGTACTTC.